This T cell receptor (beta chain) is from a study of blood T cell repertoires in COVID-19. Background on the study: COVID-19 samples, acute and convalescent, were from the United States, Italy and Spain.

V dropped 0 bases and J dropped 7; count of bases not matched to a gene: 14. Germline lookup yields CDR1 SGHAT and CDR2 FQNNGV. The CDR3 is 18 amino acids. As handled by the study authors: The authors estimated nucleated cell counts from reference gene primer amplification. TCRdb's table, derived via immunoSEQ multiplex PCR, lists solely in-frame clones and lacks some. The V and J calls and clone size were taken over from that table, and D and trimming were inferred from the DNA. The sample holds more than 85,000 clones, 75% to 90% seen once. V gene TRBV11-2 combines with J gene TRBJ2-7, with TRBD2 identical over 11 bases. This clonotype was obtained from a woman in her 50s with COVID-19, enrolled during active disease. The material sequenced was peripheral blood. CDR3 in amino acids: CASSLDRASGGFSPEQYF. CDR3 nucleotides: TGTGCCAGCAGCTTAGATCGGGCTAGCGGGGGGTTCTCACCTGAGCAGTACTTC.